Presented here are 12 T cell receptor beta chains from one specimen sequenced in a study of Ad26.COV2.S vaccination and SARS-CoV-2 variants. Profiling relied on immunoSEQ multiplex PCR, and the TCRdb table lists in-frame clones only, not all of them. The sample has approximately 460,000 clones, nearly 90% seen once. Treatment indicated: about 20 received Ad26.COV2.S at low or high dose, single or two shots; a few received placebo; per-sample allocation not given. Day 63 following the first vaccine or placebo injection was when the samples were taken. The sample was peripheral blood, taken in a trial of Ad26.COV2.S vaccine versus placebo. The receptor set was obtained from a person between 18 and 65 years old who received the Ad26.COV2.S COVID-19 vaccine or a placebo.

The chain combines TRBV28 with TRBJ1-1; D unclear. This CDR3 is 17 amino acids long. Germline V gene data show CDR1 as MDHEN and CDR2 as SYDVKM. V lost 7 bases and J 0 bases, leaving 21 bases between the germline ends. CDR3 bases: TGTGCCAGCACCCTAGGTCGAGTCAGGACCATGAACACTGAAGCTTTCTTT. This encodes CASTLGRVRTMNTEAFF.

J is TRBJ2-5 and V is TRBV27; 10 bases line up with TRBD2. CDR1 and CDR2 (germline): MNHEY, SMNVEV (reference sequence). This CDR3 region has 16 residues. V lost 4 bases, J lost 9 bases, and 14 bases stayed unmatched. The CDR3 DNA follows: TGTGCCAGCAGTTCCTCACTAGCGGGAAGGCCGGAGGCCCAGTACTTC. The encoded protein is CASSSSLAGRPEAQYF.

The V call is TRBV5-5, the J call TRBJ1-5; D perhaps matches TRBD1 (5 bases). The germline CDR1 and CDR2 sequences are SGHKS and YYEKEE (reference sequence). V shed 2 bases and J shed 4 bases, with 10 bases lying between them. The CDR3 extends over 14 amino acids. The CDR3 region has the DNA TGTGCCAGCAGCTTATCGGACACAAATCAGCCCCAGCATTTT. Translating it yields CASSLSDTNQPQHF. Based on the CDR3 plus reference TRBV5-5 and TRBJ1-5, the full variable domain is DAGVTQSPTHLIKTRGQQVTLRCSPISGHKSVSWYQQVLGQGPQFIFQYYEKEERGRGNFPDRFSARQFPNYSSELNVNALLLGDSALYLCASSLSDTNQPQHFGDGTRLSIL.

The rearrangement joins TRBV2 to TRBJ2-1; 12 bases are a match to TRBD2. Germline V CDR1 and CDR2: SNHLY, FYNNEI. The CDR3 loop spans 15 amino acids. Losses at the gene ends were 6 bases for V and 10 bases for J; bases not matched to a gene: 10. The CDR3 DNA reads TGTGCCAGCAGGACTAGCGGGGGCCGTCTAGGAGAGCAGTTCTTC. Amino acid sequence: CASRTSGGRLGEQFF.

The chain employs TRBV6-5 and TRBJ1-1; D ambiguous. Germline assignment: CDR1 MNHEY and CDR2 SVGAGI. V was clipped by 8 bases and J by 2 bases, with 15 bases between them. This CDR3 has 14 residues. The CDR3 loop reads CASFPLRVNTEAFF. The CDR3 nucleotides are TGTGCCAGCTTTCCCCTACGGGTAAACACTGAAGCTTTCTTT.

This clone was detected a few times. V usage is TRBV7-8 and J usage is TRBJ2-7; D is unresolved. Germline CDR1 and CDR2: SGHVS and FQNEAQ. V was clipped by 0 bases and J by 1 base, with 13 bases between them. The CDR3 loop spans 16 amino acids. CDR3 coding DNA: TGTGCCAGCAGCTTAGCGGGAATTGACGGTTCCTACGAGCAGTACTTC. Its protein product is CASSLAGIDGSYEQYF. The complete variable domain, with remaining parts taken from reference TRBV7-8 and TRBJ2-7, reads GAGVSQSPRYKVAKRGQDVALRCDPISGHVSLFWYQQALGQGPEFLTYFQNEAQLDKSGLPSDRFFAERPEGSVSTLKIQRTQQEDSAVYLCASSLAGIDGSYEQYFGPGTRLTVT.

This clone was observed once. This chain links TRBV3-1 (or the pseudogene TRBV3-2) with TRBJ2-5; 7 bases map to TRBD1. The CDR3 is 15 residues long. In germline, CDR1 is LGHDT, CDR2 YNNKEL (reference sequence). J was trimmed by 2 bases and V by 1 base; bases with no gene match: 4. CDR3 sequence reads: CASSQAPGQQETQYF. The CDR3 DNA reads TGTGCCAGCAGCCAAGCACCGGGACAGCAAGAGACCCAGTACTTC.

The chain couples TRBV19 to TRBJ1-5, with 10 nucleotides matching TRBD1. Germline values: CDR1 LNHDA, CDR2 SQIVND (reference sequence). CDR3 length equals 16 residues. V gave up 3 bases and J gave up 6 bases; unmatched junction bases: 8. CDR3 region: CASSIGGTGVVQPQHF. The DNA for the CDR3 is TGTGCCAGTAGTATCGGGGGGACAGGGGTGGTTCAGCCCCAGCATTTT.

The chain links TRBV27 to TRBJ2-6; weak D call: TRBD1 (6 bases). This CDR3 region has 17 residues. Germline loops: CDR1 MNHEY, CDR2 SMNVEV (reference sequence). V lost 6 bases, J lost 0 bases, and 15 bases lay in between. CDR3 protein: CASREDRPSSGANVLTF. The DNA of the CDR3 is TGTGCCAGCAGAGAAGACAGGCCTAGCTCTGGGGCCAACGTCCTGACTTTC.

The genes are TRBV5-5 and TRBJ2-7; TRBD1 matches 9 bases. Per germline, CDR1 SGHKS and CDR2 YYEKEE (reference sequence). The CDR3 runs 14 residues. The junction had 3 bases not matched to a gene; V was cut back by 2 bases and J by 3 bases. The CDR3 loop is CASSLQGAVYEQYF. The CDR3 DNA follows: TGTGCCAGCAGCTTACAGGGGGCTGTCTACGAGCAGTACTTC.

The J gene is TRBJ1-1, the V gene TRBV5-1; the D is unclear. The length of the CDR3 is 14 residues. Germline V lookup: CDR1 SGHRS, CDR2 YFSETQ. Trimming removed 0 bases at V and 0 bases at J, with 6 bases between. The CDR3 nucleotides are TGCGCCAGCAGCTTGGACACCTTGAACACTGAAGCTTTCTTT. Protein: CASSLDTLNTEAFF. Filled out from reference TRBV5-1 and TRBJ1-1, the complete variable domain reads KAGVTQTPRYLIKTRGQQVTLSCSPISGHRSVSWYQQTPGQGLQFLFEYFSETQRNKGNFPGRFSGRQFSNSRSEMNVSTLELGDSALYLCASSLDTLNTEAFFGQGTRLTVV.

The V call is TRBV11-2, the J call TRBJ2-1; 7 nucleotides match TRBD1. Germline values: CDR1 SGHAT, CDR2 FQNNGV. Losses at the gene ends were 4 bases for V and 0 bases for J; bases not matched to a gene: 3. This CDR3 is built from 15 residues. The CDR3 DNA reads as TGTGCCAGCAGCTCCTCAGGGGGCTCCTACAATGAGCAGTTCTTC. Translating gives CASSSSGGSYNEQFF.